These 30 T cell receptor beta chains share one sample of origin, sequenced in a study of T cell responses to AZD1222 COVID-19 vaccine. Libraries were prepared by immunoSEQ multiplex PCR; TCRdb keeps only in-frame clonotypes and omits some of them. The table has 150,000 to 200,000 clones, 88% seen once; the top ten hold 25% to 30%. Sequencing used peripheral blood, obtained 28 days after the second AZD1222 dose. These receptors came from an adult who received the AZD1222 COVID-19 vaccine.

This clone appeared a few times. V is TRBV7-8 and J is TRBJ2-1; TRBD2 matches at 7 bases. The CDR3 runs to 14 residues. Germline loops: CDR1 SGHVS, CDR2 FQNEAQ. Unmatched junction bases numbered 11, after V lost 5 bases and J lost 10 bases. The CDR3 DNA is TGTGCCAGCAGCCAAGAGCGGGGTCCCGGGGAGCAGTTCTTC. Protein product: CASSQERGPGEQFF.

The chain combines TRBV27 with TRBJ2-7, with a possible D match to TRBD1 (5 bases). Deletions cut 5 bases from V and 2 bases from J, with 10 bases between. Germline assignment: CDR1 MNHEY and CDR2 SMNVEV (reference sequence). CDR3 length: 13 residues. This CDR3 is CASSPRAAYEQYF. The CDR3 DNA follows: TGTGCCAGCAGTCCCAGGGCAGCCTACGAGCAGTACTTC.

This sequence joins TRBV7-2 and TRBJ2-7; 10 positions agree with TRBD1. CDR3 size: 15 residues. In germline, CDR1 is SGHTA, CDR2 FQGNSA. V gave up 5 bases and J gave up 5 bases; unmatched junction bases: 9. The CDR3 DNA follows: TGTGCCAGCAGCACCCCGGGACAGGGGAACCACGAGCAGTACTTC. This encodes CASSTPGQGNHEQYF.

This chain connects TRBV24-1 to TRBJ2-2, with D hard to call. Germline V CDR1 and CDR2: KGHDR, SFDVKD. V lost 9 bases, J lost 1 base, and 5 bases lay in between. This CDR3 contains 12 residues. CDR3: CATGENTGELFF. The CDR3 nucleotides are TGTGCCACCGGGGAGAACACCGGGGAGCTGTTTTTT.

This clone was recorded only once. V is TRBV19 and J is TRBJ1-2; no reliable D call. V lost 3 bases and J 2 bases, leaving 10 bases between the germline ends. Germline CDR1 and CDR2: LNHDA and SQIVND (reference sequence). The CDR3 sequence is 14 residues long. CDR3 amino acids: CASSIPVLNYGYTF. CDR3 nucleotide sequence: TGTGCCAGTAGTATCCCGGTTCTCAACTATGGCTACACCTTC.

This clone was seen more than once but under ten times. The V gene is TRBV28, the J gene TRBJ1-5; D is ambiguous. The CDR3 runs to 13 residues. V was clipped by 8 bases and J by 4 bases, with 12 bases between them. The germline gives CDR1 MDHEN, CDR2 SYDVKM. The CDR3 DNA follows: TGTGCCAGCGGAAGTTTAGTAAATCAGCCCCAGCATTTT. It translates to CASGSLVNQPQHF.

The V and J genes are TRBV7-8 and TRBJ1-2; D remains unclear. Germline loops: CDR1 SGHVS, CDR2 FQNEAQ. The CDR3 covers 12 residues. Trimming stripped 6 bases from V and 4 bases from J, with 9 bases between. The CDR3 spells CASSFTTYGYTF. The CDR3 DNA reads as TGTGCCAGCAGTTTTACAACCTATGGCTACACCTTC.

The J gene is TRBJ1-6, the V gene TRBV6-2 or TRBV6-3; 9 bases match TRBD1. J gave up 2 bases and V 4 bases, and 9 bases lay outside the gene matches. The CDR3 spans 18 residues. CDR1 is MNHEY, CDR2 SVGEGT, per germline. The CDR3 protein is CASSFIRDRVAYNSPLHF. DNA for the CDR3: TGTGCCAGCAGTTTCATCCGGGACAGGGTGGCCTATAATTCACCCCTCCACTTT.

About this clone: Other DNA variants within this sample encode the same CDR3. V usage is TRBV30 and J usage is TRBJ2-3; the D is unclear. Germline V gives CDR1 GTSNPN, CDR2 SVGIG (reference sequence). V dropped 0 bases and J dropped 2 bases, with 6 bases sitting between them. This CDR3 comprises 13 residues. Here the CDR3 reads CAWSVGVTDTQYF. The DNA for the CDR3 is TGTGCCTGGAGTGTAGGCGTCACAGATACGCAGTATTTT.

The V call is TRBV12-3 or TRBV12-4, the J call TRBJ1-5; D remains unclear. The CDR3 totals 12 residues. Trimming took off 1 base at V and 11 bases at J, with 9 bases between the two ends. The CDR3 coding sequence is TGTGCCAGCAGTTTAGATCCCCCCGCCCAGCATTTT. Residues: CASSLDPPAQHF.

This rearrangement joins TRBV9 to TRBJ2-2, with 10 bases identical to TRBD1. CDR3 size: 15 residues. Germline trimming cut 2 bases from V and 7 bases from J; bases unmatched to any gene: 5. The germline V gene has CDR1 SGDLS and CDR2 YYNGEE. The CDR3 loop reads CASSVRDRGGGELFF. CDR3 coding DNA: TGTGCCAGCAGCGTCCGGGACAGGGGTGGCGGGGAGCTGTTTTTT. The whole variable domain, remainder taken from reference TRBV9 and TRBJ2-2, is DSGVTQTPKHLITATGQRVTLRCSPRSGDLSVYWYQQSLDQGLQFLIQYYNGEERAKGNILERFSAQQFPDLHSELNLSSLELGDSALYFCASSVRDRGGGELFFGEGSRLTVL.

V and J are TRBV6-5 and TRBJ2-7; D assignment may be TRBD1 or TRBD2 (5 bases each). Germline CDR1 is MNHEY and CDR2 is SVGAGI. The CDR3 is 14 residues long. V shed 7 bases and J shed 3 bases, with 16 bases lying between them. The CDR3, as DNA: TGTGCCAGCACCAAGGGGACCCTGTACTACGAGCAGTACTTC. Translation: CASTKGTLYYEQYF.

The V and J genes are TRBV6-5 and TRBJ1-2; D ambiguous. The CDR3 has 13 residues. The germline CDR1 and CDR2 sequences are MNHEY and SVGAGI. Trimming took 1 base from V and 0 from J, leaving 3 bases between them. Written as DNA, the CDR3 is TGTGCCAGCAGTTACTTAGCTAACTATGGCTACACCTTC. This encodes CASSYLANYGYTF.

The chain is built from TRBV4-3 and TRBJ2-1; tentative D call: TRBD1 (6 bases). The CDR3 extends over 13 amino acids. Germline V gives CDR1 LGHNA, CDR2 YSLEER. Trimming stripped 0 bases from V and 14 bases from J, with 14 bases between. This CDR3 is CASSQEPRTAKFF. The CDR3 DNA sequence: TGCGCCAGCAGCCAAGAGCCCAGGACAGCAAAGTTCTTC.

The CDR3 is CASSFRAARYEQYF. CDR3 DNA sequence: TGTGCCAGCAGTTTCCGGGCTGCCAGGTACGAGCAGTACTTC. The J gene is TRBJ2-7, the V gene TRBV28, with no clear D. The length of the CDR3 is 14 residues. Trimming took off 3 bases at V and 4 bases at J, with 13 bases between the two ends. Germline V lookup: CDR1 MDHEN, CDR2 SYDVKM.

The chain couples TRBV3-1 (or the pseudogene TRBV3-2) to TRBJ1-5; 7 positions match TRBD1. The CDR3 has 16 residues. The germline V gene has CDR1 LGHDT and CDR2 YNNKEL (reference sequence). Losses at the gene ends were 4 bases for V and 3 bases for J; bases not matched to a gene: 9. The CDR3 spells CASSLGVGGFNQPQHF. The CDR3 DNA follows: TGTGCCAGCAGCCTCGGTGTAGGGGGCTTCAATCAGCCCCAGCATTTT.

The chain combines TRBV27 with TRBJ1-1, with TRBD1 identical over 10 bases. Germline trimming cut 1 base from V and 3 bases from J; bases unmatched to any gene: 14. The CDR3 totals 19 residues. CDR1 and CDR2 (germline): MNHEY, SMNVEV (reference sequence). DNA of the CDR3: TGTGCCAGCAGTTTATTTATCCCTCAGGGACAGGGGATGGACACTGAAGCTTTCTTT. It codes for CASSLFIPQGQGMDTEAFF.

This chain links TRBV14 with TRBJ2-3; D ambiguous. V was shortened by 0 bases and J by 0 bases, with 19 bases between the two germline ends. This CDR3 spans 19 amino acids. Per the germline V gene, CDR1 is SGHDN and CDR2 is FVKESK. The CDR3 loop is CASSQEFMVMRSSTDTQYF. DNA of the CDR3: TGTGCCAGCAGCCAAGAGTTTATGGTGATGAGGTCTAGCACAGATACGCAGTATTTT.

This rearrangement joins TRBV30 to TRBJ1-2; maybe TRBD1 (5 bases). The CDR3 runs to 11 residues. The germline V gene has CDR1 GTSNPN and CDR2 SVGIG (reference sequence). V lost 5 bases and J 4 bases, leaving 8 bases between the germline ends. The CDR3 reads CAWRGLYGYTF. As DNA, the CDR3 is TGTGCCTGGCGGGGACTCTATGGCTACACCTTC.

This chain uses TRBV24-1 with TRBJ2-2, with TRBD1 matching 8 bases. The trim removed 0 bases at V and 1 base at J, leaving 9 bases unmatched. Germline loops: CDR1 KGHDR, CDR2 SFDVKD. The CDR3 length is 19 residues. CDR3 nucleotide sequence: TGTGCCACCAGTGATTTGAGGGGGCAGGGGGCGCGGAACACCGGGGAGCTGTTTTTT. Amino acids: CATSDLRGQGARNTGELFF.

The rearrangement joins TRBV19 to TRBJ2-2; TRBD1 agrees at 7 bases. V trimming: 5 bases; J trimming: 6 bases; junction bases outside the gene matches: 6. The CDR3 loop spans 14 amino acids. CDR1 LNHDA and CDR2 SQIVND come from the germline V gene (reference sequence). CDR3 nucleotide sequence: TGTGCCAGTAGTGACGACAGGGAAGCCGGGGAGCTGTTTTTT. It codes for CASSDDREAGELFF.

The chain joins TRBV7-2 to TRBJ2-2; D is uncertain. CDR1 is SGHTA and CDR2 is FQGNSA in the germline V gene. This CDR3 contains 15 residues. V was pared by 2 bases and J by 8 bases, with 15 bases between. CDR3 nucleotide sequence: TGTGCCAGCAGCTTAACTCCTCCCTTGTCGGGGGAGCTGTTTTTT. Translating gives CASSLTPPLSGELFF.

The chain couples TRBV12-3 or TRBV12-4 to TRBJ2-7, with 10 bases matching TRBD1. With V trimmed by 6 bases and J by 6 bases, 5 bases remained unmatched. The CDR3 loop spans 13 amino acids. The CDR3 DNA sequence: TGTGCCAGCAGCTTGACAGGGGGCGGCGAGCAGTACTTC. Residues: CASSLTGGGEQYF.

This chain connects TRBV27 to TRBJ2-2, with D unclear. Trimming left V 2 bases short and J 6 bases short, with 4 bases between. Germline V gene sequence: CDR1 MNHEY, CDR2 SMNVEV (reference sequence). The CDR3 consists of 12 residues. CDR3 sequence reads: CASSLRAGELFF. CDR3 bases: TGTGCCAGCAGTTTAAGGGCCGGGGAGCTGTTTTTT.

The chain uses TRBV30 and TRBJ1-3, with unresolved D. Trimming removed 4 bases at V and 0 bases at J, with 4 bases between. Germline V gene lookup returns CDR1 GTSNPN and CDR2 SVGIG (reference sequence). The CDR3 length is 12 residues. CDR3 protein: CAWKSSGNTIYF. CDR3 DNA: TGTGCCTGGAAGAGCTCTGGAAACACCATATATTTT.

This clone appeared once. This chain connects TRBV28 to TRBJ2-5; unclear D gene. The CDR3 length is 11 residues. The V end was cut by 8 bases, the J end by 3 bases, with 7 bases between. The germline V gene encodes CDR1 MDHEN and CDR2 SYDVKM. CDR3 protein: CASQEEETQYF. CDR3 DNA sequence: TGTGCCAGCCAGGAAGAAGAGACCCAGTACTTC.

A single count supports this clone. Written as DNA, the CDR3 is TGTGCCAGCAGCTTATCCCGGGCGAACACTGAAGCTTTCTTT. This gives the protein CASSLSRANTEAFF. The J gene is TRBJ1-1, the V gene TRBV7-2; D gene ambiguous. V lost 2 bases, J lost 1 base, and 8 bases lay in between. Germline lookup yields CDR1 SGHTA and CDR2 FQGNSA. The CDR3 runs to 14 residues.

This clone was recorded once. The J gene is TRBJ1-2, the V gene TRBV7-2; D unresolved. There are 13 residues in the CDR3. The V gene's germline CDR1 is SGHTA and CDR2 FQGNSA. V gave up 1 base and J gave up 8 bases, with 11 bases separating them. CDR3: CASSLVEVGGYTF. The CDR3 DNA is TGTGCCAGCAGCTTAGTCGAGGTTGGAGGCTACACCTTC.

The chain couples TRBV11-2 to TRBJ2-4; tentatively, D is TRBD2 (5 bases). The CDR3 runs to 16 residues. The germline CDR1 and CDR2 sequences are SGHAT and FQNNGV. With 4 bases removed from V and 7 bases from J, the gap between germline ends came to 20 bases. The CDR3 DNA is TGTGCCAGCAGCTCTTTAGCGAGGAGAGTAGGGAACATTCAGTACTTC. It codes for CASSSLARRVGNIQYF.

The V and J genes are TRBV2 and TRBJ1-5; tentative D call: TRBD1 (6 bases). The CDR3 is 15 residues long. The germline V gene has CDR1 SNHLY and CDR2 FYNNEI. V dropped 2 bases and J dropped 10 bases, with 18 bases sitting between them. The chain's CDR3 is CASSERVPGAQPQHF. CDR3 DNA sequence: TGTGCCAGCAGTGAAAGAGTGCCGGGGGCCCAACCCCAGCATTTT.